This TCR beta chain was retrieved from a study of T cells in localized non-small cell lung cancer. Study-wide results and caveats: The highest T cell clonality was in uninvolved adjacent lung, above tumor. Longer survival (overall) was linked to higher T cell density in blood. When the top 100 tumor clones were examined, a median approximately 57 of them also appeared in the adjacent lung, which was paired and uninvolved.

This table comes from immunoSEQ multiplex PCR, and its TCRdb copy is limited to in-frame clones, with some not included. The sample lists fewer than 50,000 clones, roughly 84% seen once, with roughly 8.5% in the top ten. Trimming removed 4 bases at V and 5 bases at J, with 13 bases between. CDR1 and CDR2 (germline): SGHVS, FNYEAQ. The CDR3 length is 14 residues. This clone showed up just once. As yet, its antigen is unknown. This sample comprised PBMCs, obtained before any cancer treatment. The sequence was collected from a man aged 40 to 75 with stage II lung adenocarcinoma. V is TRBV7-6 and J is TRBJ2-3; D might be TRBD1 or TRBD2, each matching 5 bases. The CDR3 coding sequence is TGTGCCAGCAGCTCGGGACCCCTAGTAGATACGCAGTATTTT. Translated, it gives CASSSGPLVDTQYF.